The clone carrying this T cell receptor beta chain has just a few counts. Its antigen is unknown. The sample originates from a study of T-cell memory formation after mild COVID-19. Study as a whole: Largely donor-specific TCR clusters were found.

It was 5'RACE with constant-segment primers that produced the TCR alpha and TCR beta cDNA libraries, which carried sample barcodes and UMIs. One entry per CDR3 protein results from TCRdb running MiXCR on the 5' RACE reads. The sample records 350,000 to 500,000 distinct CDR3 sequences, 20% being singletons. The CDR3 sequence is 13 residues long. Germline CDR1 and CDR2: MNHEY and SVGAGI. Trimming removed 5 bases at V and 6 bases at J, with 10 bases between. Study conclusions and caveats: Clonal second-wave expansions that peaked on day 37 had unconfirmed SARS-CoV-2 specificity. Contracting clones, day 15 to 85, had balanced CD4/CD8, and later expanders favored CD4+.

The chain links TRBV6-5 to TRBJ2-2; the D is unclear. This sequence originates from an adult woman who had mild COVID-19 (a few samples of this study predate the infection). Cell type and time point are not known. The sequencing sample was made of PBMCs or a T cell subset sorted from them (not recorded which). In DNA, the CDR3 is TGTGCCAGCAGTCCGCAAAGTCCCGGGGAGCTGTTTTTT. Residues: CASSPQSPGELFF.